A single sample is the source of the 23 T cell receptor beta chains below, sequenced in a study of T cell changes during pregnancy in multiple sclerosis. This table comes from immunoSEQ multiplex PCR, and its TCRdb copy is limited to in-frame clones, with some not included. Found here are about 43,000 clones, under 90% of them singletons; the top ten hold roughly 4.8%. The sequencing used peripheral blood, collected in the second trimester of pregnancy. The source is a female donor in good health, enrolled as a control in a pregnancy study.

The chain has TRBV6-4 and TRBJ2-7; D is perhaps TRBD2 (5 bases). CDR1 is MRHNA and CDR2 is SNTAGT in the germline V gene. Trimming took 3 bases from V and 3 from J, leaving 12 bases between them. The CDR3 runs to 14 residues. Here the CDR3 reads CASSEGGPLYEQYF. As DNA, the CDR3 is TGTGCCAGCAGTGAAGGAGGCCCGCTCTACGAGCAGTACTTC.

The rearrangement links TRBV19 to TRBJ1-6; the D gene is possibly TRBD1 (5 bases). V lost 4 bases, J lost 4 bases, and 8 bases lay in between. CDR1 and CDR2 from the germline V gene are LNHDA and SQIVND (reference sequence). This CDR3 comprises 14 residues. Here the CDR3 DNA reads TGTGCCAGTAGTAGCCAGGGATATAATTCACCCCTCCACTTT. As protein: CASSSQGYNSPLHF.

The J gene is TRBJ1-2, the V gene TRBV10-3; TRBD1 matches at 7 bases. The V segment lost 8 bases and the J segment 4 bases; nucleotides outside the gene matches: 1. Germline CDR1 reads ENHRY; CDR2 reads SYGVKD. CDR3 length: 11 residues. DNA for the CDR3: TGTGCCATCGGGGACAGCTATGGCTACACCTTC. It is translated as CAIGDSYGYTF.

V gene TRBV11-3 combines with J gene TRBJ1-6; a weak D match, TRBD1 (5 bases). This CDR3 comprises 16 residues. Germline CDR1 and CDR2: SGHNT and YENEEA. The ends were cut back, 0 bases at V and 7 bases at J, with 13 bases in the middle. The CDR3 DNA is TGTGCCAGCAGCTTAGATAGTGGGGCCGGGAATTCACCCCTCCACTTT. This encodes CASSLDSGAGNSPLHF.

V and J are TRBV6-5 and TRBJ2-2, with a weak D call TRBD1 (5 bases). Per germline, CDR1 MNHEY and CDR2 SVGAGI. Trimming removed 7 bases from V and 4 bases from J, with 10 bases in between. This CDR3 region has 13 residues. CDR3 protein: CASTRTTTGELFF. CDR3 nucleotides: TGTGCCAGCACCCGGACAACCACCGGGGAGCTGTTTTTT.

This clone has a single count. The gene calls are TRBV10-3 and TRBJ2-5; 8 bases line up with TRBD1. Per germline, CDR1 ENHRY and CDR2 SYGVKD. The CDR3 spans 13 residues. Unmatched junction bases numbered 3, after V lost 7 bases and J lost 2 bases. The DNA for the CDR3 is TGTGCCATCAACGGACAGGGTCAAGAGACCCAGTACTTC. It codes for CAINGQGQETQYF.

This sequence joins TRBV19 and TRBJ1-5, with D possibly matching TRBD1 (6 bases). The V and J ends lost 0 bases and 2 bases respectively, with 8 bases between them. This CDR3 spans 15 amino acids. Germline V gene lookup returns CDR1 LNHDA and CDR2 SQIVND (reference sequence). CDR3 in amino acids: CASSIEAGGNQPQHF. The CDR3 DNA sequence: TGTGCCAGTAGTATAGAAGCAGGGGGCAATCAGCCCCAGCATTTT. Full variable domain (missing parts from reference TRBV19 and TRBJ1-5): DGGITQSPKYLFRKEGQNVTLSCEQNLNHDAMYWYRQDPGQGLRLIYYSQIVNDFQKGDIAEGYSVSREKKESFPLTVTSAQKNPTAFYLCASSIEAGGNQPQHFGDGTRLSIL.

This clone has just one count. This chain connects TRBV18 to TRBJ2-7; 7 bases match TRBD1. The germline V gene has CDR1 KGHSH and CDR2 LQKENI. This CDR3 comprises 14 residues. J lost 4 bases, V lost 2 bases, and 5 bases had no gene match. CDR3 protein: CASSPETGFYEQYF. CDR3 nucleotides: TGTGCCAGCTCACCAGAGACAGGGTTTTACGAGCAGTACTTC.

The CDR3 loop reads CASSPQGPQFGETQYF. The CDR3 nucleotides read TGTGCCAGCAGCCCACAGGGTCCACAATTTGGGGAGACCCAGTACTTC. The chain joins TRBV5-5 to TRBJ2-5; the D gene is possibly TRBD1 (6 bases). The CDR3 has 16 residues. V was cut by 4 bases and J by 5 bases, with 21 bases left in between. Germline lookup yields CDR1 SGHKS and CDR2 YYEKEE (reference sequence).

The chain employs TRBV19 and TRBJ2-1; D perhaps matches TRBD1 (5 bases). The CDR3 sequence is 17 residues long. CDR1 is LNHDA, CDR2 SQIVND, per germline (reference sequence). The ends were cut back, 3 bases at V and 0 bases at J, with 15 bases in the middle. The CDR3 nucleotides read TGTGCCAGTAGTATCGACAGCGACCGTAGCTCCTACAATGAGCAGTTCTTC. Its protein is CASSIDSDRSSYNEQFF.

The sample holds one count of this clone. The V and J genes are TRBV5-6 and TRBJ2-7, with D perhaps matching TRBD2 (6 bases). V lost 3 bases and J lost 5, with 12 bases in between. Germline values: CDR1 SGHDT, CDR2 YYEEEE. This CDR3 has 13 residues. The CDR3, as DNA: TGTGCCAGCAGCTCCCGAGCTAGCGACGAGCAGTACTTC. Translating it yields CASSSRASDEQYF.

The J gene is TRBJ2-7, the V gene TRBV11-2; TRBD2 matches 7 bases. CDR3 length equals 19 residues. CDR1 SGHAT and CDR2 FQNNGV come from the germline V gene. With 3 bases clipped from V and 1 base from J, the junction kept 18 bases outside the gene matches. DNA for the CDR3: TGTGCCAGCAGCTTCCCCATGGCGGGGGAGAGAGTAAGTTCCTACGAGCAGTACTTC. Protein sequence: CASSFPMAGERVSSYEQYF.

This chain uses TRBV30 with TRBJ2-5; TRBD2 matches 11 bases. Germline V gives CDR1 GTSNPN, CDR2 SVGIG (reference sequence). The V gene end was trimmed by 6 bases and the J gene end by 5 bases; junction bases not matched to a gene: 8. The CDR3 is 14 amino acids. The CDR3 DNA sequence: TGTGCCTGTTCTACTAGCGGGGGTGGGGAGACCCAGTACTTC. It specifies CACSTSGGGETQYF.

The rearrangement uses TRBV19 and TRBJ2-7; D is uncertain. V was trimmed by 3 bases and J by 2 bases, leaving 8 bases between them. The CDR3 is 13 residues long. Germline lookup yields CDR1 LNHDA and CDR2 SQIVND (reference sequence). The chain's CDR3 is CASSIRATYEQYF. As DNA, the CDR3 is TGTGCCAGTAGTATCCGAGCGACCTACGAGCAGTACTTC.

The count of this clone is one. V usage is TRBV5-6 and J usage is TRBJ2-1; TRBD2 matches 11 bases. Germline V gene lookup returns CDR1 SGHDT and CDR2 YYEEEE. Trimming removed 2 bases from V and 4 bases from J; junction bases left unmatched: 2. The CDR3 is 15 residues long. The CDR3 DNA is TGTGCCAGCAGCTTACTAGCGGGGGAGTACAATGAGCAGTTCTTC. Translating gives CASSLLAGEYNEQFF. The entire variable domain, with the rest obtained from reference TRBV5-6 and TRBJ2-1, is as follows: DAGVTQSPTHLIKTRGQQVTLRCSPKSGHDTVSWYQQALGQGPQFIFQYYEEEERQRGNFPDRFSGHQFPNYSSELNVNALLLGDSALYLCASSLLAGEYNEQFFGPGTRLTVL.

The rearrangement joins TRBV9 to TRBJ1-1; the D gene is possibly TRBD1 (6 bases). Germline-derived CDR1 and CDR2 are SGDLS and YYNGEE. V dropped 4 bases and J dropped 2 bases, with 15 bases sitting between them. This CDR3 has 15 amino acids. The CDR3 DNA is TGTGCCAGCAGCCTCAGGACAGATCCTAACACTGAAGCTTTCTTT. It yields the protein CASSLRTDPNTEAFF.

The chain uses TRBV6-6 and TRBJ1-1; D is perhaps TRBD1 (6 bases). The ends were cut back, 7 bases at V and 0 bases at J, with 15 bases in the middle. Looked up from germline, CDR1 is MNHNY and CDR2 is SVGAGI (reference sequence). The length of the CDR3 is 15 residues. The CDR3 nucleotides are TGTGCCAGCAACATAAAGGGGGTGCTGAACACTGAAGCTTTCTTT. Encoded protein: CASNIKGVLNTEAFF.

The rearrangement uses TRBV6-5 and TRBJ1-1; D gene uncertain. The CDR3 runs 12 residues. V was cut by 7 bases and J by 4 bases, with 10 bases left in between. Germline V CDR1 and CDR2: MNHEY, SVGAGI. The DNA of the CDR3 is TGTGCCAGCACCTCCCCGGGCACTGAAGCTTTCTTT. This codes for CASTSPGTEAFF.

CDR3 DNA: TGTGCCAGCAGTTACCGGACTGGTAGCTCCTACAATGAGCAGTTCTTC. Its protein product is CASSYRTGSSYNEQFF. This chain uses TRBV9 with TRBJ2-1, with D perhaps TRBD2 (5 bases). Trimming cost V 5 bases and J 0 bases, with 15 bases left between them. There are 16 residues in the CDR3. Germline-derived CDR1 and CDR2 are SGDLS and YYNGEE.

The chain joins TRBV13 to TRBJ2-5; the match to TRBD2 covers 7 bases. The end of the DNA aligns better with TRBJ2-7, so the J call may be wrong. The CDR3 has 15 residues. Germline V gene data show CDR1 as PRHDT and CDR2 as FYEKMQ (reference sequence). The CDR3 DNA is TGTGCCAGCAGCCCCGGGACTACCAGGGTCTACGAGCAGTACTTC. It encodes CASSPGTTRVYEQYF.

The chain carries TRBV30 and TRBJ1-1; D is possibly TRBD1 (6 bases). V lost 5 bases and J 0 bases, leaving 13 bases between the germline ends. CDR3 length equals 14 residues. Germline CDR1 GTSNPN, CDR2 SVGIG (reference sequence). In nucleotides, the CDR3 is TGTGCCTGGGCCGGAACAGGGATGAACACTGAAGCTTTCTTT. Protein: CAWAGTGMNTEAFF.

J is TRBJ1-2 and V is TRBV5-8, with 7 positions matching TRBD1. Germline V gene sequence: CDR1 SGHTS, CDR2 YDEGEE. The V gene end was trimmed by 4 bases and the J gene end by 4 bases; junction bases not matched to a gene: 7. The CDR3 totals 14 residues. The CDR3 DNA reads as TGTGCCAGCAGCCAATCACAGGGGCGCTATGGCTACACCTTC. The encoded protein is CASSQSQGRYGYTF.

The gene calls are TRBV28 and TRBJ1-2; D gene ambiguous. Trimming shortened V by 6 bases and J by 5 bases, and 13 bases separated the two germline ends. Germline CDR1 reads MDHEN; CDR2 reads SYDVKM. This CDR3 is built from 13 residues. DNA for the CDR3: TGTGCCAGCAGAGATCCCCCTAGGTATGGCTACACCTTC. Translating gives CASRDPPRYGYTF.